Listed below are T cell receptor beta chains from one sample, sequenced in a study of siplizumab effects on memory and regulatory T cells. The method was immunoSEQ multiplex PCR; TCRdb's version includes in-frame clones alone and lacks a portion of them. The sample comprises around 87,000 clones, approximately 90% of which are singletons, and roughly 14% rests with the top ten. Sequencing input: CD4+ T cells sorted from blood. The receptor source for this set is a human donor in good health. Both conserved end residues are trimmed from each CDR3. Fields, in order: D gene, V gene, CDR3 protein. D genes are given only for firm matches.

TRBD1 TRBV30 ALAGGRETQY
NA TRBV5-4 ASSLAGQAFNYGYT
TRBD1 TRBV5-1 ASSSIGQGAEAF
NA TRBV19 ASKRVAFLYGYT
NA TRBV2 ASIHQTIRGYT
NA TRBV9 ASSPRSRGTHTDTQY
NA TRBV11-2 ASSLRGGGQETQY
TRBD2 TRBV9 ASSAGLAGPYEQY
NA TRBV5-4 ASNSGPEAF
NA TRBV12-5 ASGLGRMAGPLLHNEQF
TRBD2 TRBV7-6 ASRPSGRYTGELF
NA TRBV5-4 ASSVQGKAEAF
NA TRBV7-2 ASSLGTRYNEQF
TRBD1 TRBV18 ASSPPKGGASNTEAF
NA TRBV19 ASSIQGGGAEQY
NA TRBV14 ASSQAGVPYNEQF
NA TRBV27 ASSFQYSGANVLT
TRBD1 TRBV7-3 ASSSIPGQGQDEQF
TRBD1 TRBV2 ASIRDRGTGELF
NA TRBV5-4 ASSLVGSSGANVLT
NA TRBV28 ASSLWEDSNQPQH
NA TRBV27 ASSQDRGGGSNQPQH